This T cell receptor beta chain was identified in a study of metastatic and nonmetastatic thyroid tumors. Study overall: Across blood and tumor or nodule tissue, repertoires from malignant and benign thyroid patients were compared with one another.

Original methodology: Differences in CDR3 between clinicopathological groups were drawn on to build a classifier intended to discriminate distant-metastatic papillary thyroid cancer patients. With MiXCR, TCRdb called clones anew from the PCR reads. These V and J calls originate from TCRdb's pipeline instead of the authors' own analysis. The sample includes over 50,000 clones, just under 30% of them seen just once. The CDR3 consists of 13 residues. Germline V lookup: CDR1 MNHEY, CDR2 SVGAGI. Trimming took 2 bases from V and 4 from J, leaving 8 bases between them. This clone was counted ten times or more. Patients underwent thyroid surgery, and none had received any treatment before it.

The chain combines TRBV6-5 with TRBJ1-1; possibly TRBD1 for D (6 bases). Sequencing was done on a sample of blood. This clonotype originated in a female donor with papillary thyroid cancer or a benign thyroid nodule (not recorded which). Some clones in this sample may be carry-over from other donors' samples. The DNA for the CDR3 is TGTGCCAGCAGTTACGAGGGGGGCACTGAAGCTTTCTTT. Its translation: CASSYEGGTEAFF.